This T cell receptor (beta chain) was observed in a study of blood T cell repertoires in COVID-19. Study background: The United States, Italy and Spain were the sources of the acute and convalescent COVID-19 samples. The cDNA or gDNA used as material had been derived from T cells, B-cell-depleted T cells, or PBMCs.

There are 15 residues in the CDR3. CDR1 LNHDA and CDR2 SQIVND come from the germline V gene (reference sequence). The ends lost 3 bases at V and 5 bases at J; junction bases unmatched: 3. How the authors handled the data: Estimation of nucleated cell counts relied on the amplification of reference gene primers. Clones were read by immunoSEQ multiplex PCR, and TCRdb kept only the in-frame ones, dropping some. V, J and clone size are those of that table, while D and trimming were read from the DNA. The repertoire holds roughly 130,000 clones, with about nine tenths as singletons. Only a few counts were recorded for this clone.

This chain uses TRBV19 with TRBJ2-1; TRBD2 matches at 11 bases. Specimen: peripheral blood. The TCR was taken from a man aged 50 to 60 with active COVID-19. The CDR3 spells CASSIASGRNNEQFF. The CDR3 nucleotides read TGTGCCAGTAGTATCGCTAGCGGGAGGAACAATGAGCAGTTCTTC.